Shown below are 2 T cell receptor beta chains from a single sample sequenced in a study of T cell responses to AZD1222 COVID-19 vaccine. Sequencing was performed with immunoSEQ multiplex PCR; in TCRdb, only in-frame clones are kept and a portion is missing. The table has about 28,000 clones, about three quarters seen once. Material: peripheral blood, obtained on day 0 of AZD1222 vaccination. The receptors originated from an adult in good health.

The V call is TRBV2, the J call TRBJ2-7; no clear D. V was trimmed by 5 bases and J by 5 bases, leaving 13 bases between them. CDR3 size: 13 residues. Germline lookup yields CDR1 SNHLY and CDR2 FYNNEI. In nucleotides, the CDR3 is TGTGCCAGCAGTCCGGGTCAGTTCCACGAGCAGTACTTC. Amino acids: CASSPGQFHEQYF.

This sequence joins TRBV6-5 and TRBJ1-1; no reliable D call. The CDR3 has 15 amino acids. V was cut by 0 bases and J by 0 bases, with 8 bases left in between. Germline V lookup: CDR1 MNHEY, CDR2 SVGAGI. The CDR3 DNA reads as TGTGCCAGCAGTTACTCGACTGTCATGAACACTGAAGCTTTCTTT. It is translated as CASSYSTVMNTEAFF.